This entry features one T cell receptor (beta chain) sequence. No antigen is known for it. Profiled with immunoSEQ multiplex PCR; TCRdb holds only in-frame clones, not every one. The sample lists some 120,000 clones, roughly four fifths seen once, with 5.8% in the top ten. The sample originates from a study of radiation and T cells in renal cell carcinoma. Study-level background: Nephrectomy followed 15 Gy stereotactic body radiation by 4 weeks. Overall study findings and caveats: From baseline, blood top tumor clonotypes peaked at 2 weeks post-radiation.

Time point here: blood 2 weeks post-SBRT. The treatment is: 15 Gy SBRT to primary tumor, nephrectomy 4 weeks later. Serial blood draws occurred at baseline and 2 and 4 weeks post-SBRT. The tumor was a clear cell renal cell carcinoma. Per the germline V gene, CDR1 is SEHNR and CDR2 is FQNEAQ (reference sequence). CDR3 length: 13 residues. V was clipped by 4 bases and J by 10 bases; unmatched bases: 2. The specimen comprised blood, sampled from a patient whose treatment included radiotherapy and nephrectomy. The chain employs TRBV7-9 and TRBJ2-1, with TRBD2 matching 12 bases. This TCR came from a man aged 50-60 years with renal cell carcinoma. The CDR3 sequence: CASSSTSGREQFF. CDR3 nucleotide sequence: TGTGCCAGCAGCTCGACTAGCGGGAGAGAGCAGTTCTTC.